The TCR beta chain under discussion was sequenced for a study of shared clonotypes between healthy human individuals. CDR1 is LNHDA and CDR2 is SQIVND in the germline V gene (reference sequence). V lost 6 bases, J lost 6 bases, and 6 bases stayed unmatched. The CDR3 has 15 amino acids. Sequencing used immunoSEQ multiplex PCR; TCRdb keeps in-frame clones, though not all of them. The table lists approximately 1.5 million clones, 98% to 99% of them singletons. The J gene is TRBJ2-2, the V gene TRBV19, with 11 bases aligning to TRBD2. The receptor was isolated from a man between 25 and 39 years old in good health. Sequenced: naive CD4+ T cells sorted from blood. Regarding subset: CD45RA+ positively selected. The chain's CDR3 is CASRLAGEIAGELFF. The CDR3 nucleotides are TGTGCCAGTAGACTAGCGGGAGAAATCGCCGGGGAGCTGTTTTTT.